Presented here are 7 T cell receptor beta chains from one specimen sequenced in a study of spatial heterogeneity in lung cancer. Overall study findings and caveats: Counts of expanded intratumoral alpha and beta TCRs tracked tumor mutation counts.

TCRdb reprocessed the 5' RACE reads via MiXCR and lists one record per CDR3 protein. Here the sample spans approximately 10,000 distinct CDR3 sequences, roughly 6% being singletons. The time point is: sample taken at primary tumor resection. These receptors have no identified antigens. This material consisted of lung tumor tissue, taken at surgery. These receptors were collected from a male donor with early-stage non-small cell lung cancer.

This clonotype was found a few times. The chain links TRBV6-5 to TRBJ2-3, with D tentatively TRBD2 (5 bases). Germline loops: CDR1 MNHEY, CDR2 SVGAGI. The CDR3 consists of 15 residues. The ends were cut back, 0 bases at V and 4 bases at J, with 11 bases in the middle. CDR3 amino acids: CASSYSRERADTQYF. Written as DNA, the CDR3 is TGTGCCAGCAGTTACTCGAGGGAGAGGGCAGATACGCAGTATTTT.

This clonotype has at least ten counts. J is TRBJ1-2 and V is TRBV12-3 or TRBV12-4, with 8 bases that match TRBD1. This CDR3 contains 14 residues. Trimming cost V 3 bases and J 5 bases; bases outside gene matches: 5. The CDR3 DNA follows: TGTGCCAGCAGTTTGGGGACAGGTCGGTATGGCTACACCTTC. Translation gives CASSLGTGRYGYTF.

For this clonotype: Without the conserved terminal phenylalanine or tryptophan, this CDR3 likely stems from a read error. No DNA is shown, since the ends of the CDR3 on it are uncertain; the CDR3 is the one TCRdb lists. The gene calls are TRBV28 and TRBJ1-6; the table's D call, TRBD1, was not checked against the DNA. Per the germline V gene, CDR1 is MDHEN and CDR2 is SYDVKM. 14 amino acids form the CDR3, both terminal residues included. CDR3 sequence: CASTGTGTSGLLSL.

There are many counts of this clonotype. The chain couples TRBV11-3 to TRBJ2-7; perhaps TRBD1 as D (5 bases). The germline V gene encodes CDR1 SGHNT and CDR2 YENEEA. Between the trimmed V and J ends, which lost 5 bases and 0 bases, there was a span of 8 bases. This CDR3 has 13 amino acids. The CDR3 DNA reads TGTGCCAGCAGCCGGCAGGGCTCCTACGAGCAGTACTTC. Translating gives CASSRQGSYEQYF.

This clonotype was counted many times. V is TRBV7-2 and J is TRBJ2-3; the D is unclear. This CDR3 has 15 amino acids. Trimming cost V 2 bases and J 0 bases, with 9 bases left between them. Germline CDR1 reads SGHTA; CDR2 reads FQGNSA. The CDR3 protein is CASSLRSASTDTQYF. In DNA, the CDR3 is TGTGCCAGCAGCTTAAGGAGTGCTAGCACAGATACGCAGTATTTT.

The chain employs TRBV7-2 and TRBJ2-2, with 12 positions matching TRBD2. Germline-derived CDR1 and CDR2 are SGHTA and FQGNSA. The CDR3 consists of 17 residues. J gave up 8 bases and V 5 bases, and 12 bases lay outside the gene matches. DNA of the CDR3: TGTGCCAGCAGCCTTACCTTCGGACTAGCGGGGTCGGGGGAGCTGTTTTTT. Protein: CASSLTFGLAGSGELFF.

The sample holds many counts of this clonotype. The genes are TRBV7-2 and TRBJ1-5; D is uncertain. The CDR3 spans 13 residues. From germline, CDR1 is SGHTA and CDR2 FQGNSA. V shed 5 bases and J shed 8 bases, with 13 bases lying between them. The chain's CDR3 is CASSPGIGKPQHF. The CDR3 DNA follows: TGTGCCAGCAGCCCAGGTATCGGGAAGCCCCAGCATTTT.